The entry below describes one TCR beta chain. Its antigen is unidentified. This sample was included in a study of T-cell memory formation after mild COVID-19. Germline lookup yields CDR1 SGHAT and CDR2 FQNNGV. CDR3 size: 17 residues. Unmatched junction bases numbered 11, after V lost 5 bases and J lost 2 bases. Amplification by 5'RACE using constant-segment primers produced TCR alpha and TCR beta cDNA libraries that carried sample barcodes and UMIs. TCRdb used MiXCR to reprocess the 5' RACE reads, holding one entry per CDR3 protein. Of under 700,000 distinct CDR3 sequences in the sample, 20% were seen once. General observations from the study: Researchers report contracting CD4+ clones mostly in CM and EM, with CD8+ clones in EMRA. Clonal second-wave expansions that peaked on day 37 had unconfirmed SARS-CoV-2 specificity.

The receptor comes from an adult woman who had mild COVID-19 (a few samples of this study predate the infection). Cell type and time point are not known. V and J are TRBV11-2 and TRBJ2-4, with TRBD1 matching over 8 bases. Specimen: PBMCs or a T cell subset sorted from them (not recorded which). The CDR3 nucleotides read TGTGCCAGCAGCCGACCGACAGGGGCAGGGACCAAAAACATTCAGTACTTC. Its protein is CASSRPTGAGTKNIQYF.